The sequence of this TCR beta chain was determined in a study of T cell responses to AZD1222 COVID-19 vaccine. Of note for this clone: The antigen remains undetermined.

Trimming stripped 8 bases from V and 8 bases from J, with 15 bases between. The CDR3 extends over 11 amino acids. Germline CDR1 SQVTM, CDR2 ANQGSEA. Broader study findings: Regions left unmutated in variants are reportedly the target of nearly half of spike-specific TCRs.

Produced via immunoSEQ multiplex PCR; TCRdb's table is partial and in-frame only. The table lists over 130,000 clones, more than 70% of them singletons. This receptor was taken from an adult who received the AZD1222 COVID-19 vaccine. The chain combines TRBV29-1 with TRBJ1-2; D call uncertain. Here the sequenced sample was peripheral blood, taken 28 days after the second AZD1222 dose. The CDR3 spells CSTRGKTGYTF. The DNA of the CDR3 is TGCAGCACCCGTGGCAAAACCGGCTACACCTTC.